The 9 T cell receptor beta chains presented below share a single source sample, sequenced in a study of T cells expressing NK-cell markers. From its re-call of the 5' RACE reads, TCRdb lists each CDR3 protein once, without DNA. The sample features around 550,000 distinct CDR3 sequences, with around 3.3% in its top ten. Sequenced input: blood T cells: a sorted CD56 or NKG2C T cell subset, CD4+ or CD8+ T cells, or bulk PBMC T cells (not recorded which). The origin of the receptors is a man between 18 and 35 years old in good health.

This chain links TRBV7-2 with TRBJ2-7; the TCRdb call, TRBD2, lacks DNA for checking. The CDR3 has 15 amino acids. The V gene's germline CDR1 is SGHTA and CDR2 FQGNSA. CDR3 amino acids: CASSLVAGAIYEQYF.

This rearrangement joins TRBV29-1 to TRBJ2-7; TCRdb's D gene call, TRBD1, goes unchecked for lack of DNA. The CDR3 extends over 14 amino acids. Germline lookup yields CDR1 SQVTM and CDR2 ANQGSEA. The CDR3 is CSVEGQDRGYEQYF.

J is TRBJ2-7 and V is TRBV7-2; TCRdb reports TRBD1, a call that lacks DNA to check it against. The CDR3 has 14 amino acids. The V gene's germline CDR1 is SGHTA and CDR2 FQGNSA. CDR3 amino acids: CASRPQADFYEQYF.

This chain links TRBV20-1 with TRBJ2-2; lacking DNA, the TRBD2 call made by TCRdb goes unchecked. CDR1 is DFQATT and CDR2 is SNEGSKA in the germline V gene (reference sequence). CDR3 length: 18 amino acids. CDR3 in amino acids: CSAREIISSGSTTGELFF.

CDR3 protein: CSARGARDYGYTF. The chain employs TRBV20-1 and TRBJ1-2; the TCRdb call, TRBD1, lacks DNA for checking. This CDR3 has 13 amino acids. Per the germline V gene, CDR1 is DFQATT and CDR2 is SNEGSKA (reference sequence).

This chain connects TRBV5-1 to TRBJ2-2; TCRdb designates TRBD1, a call that cannot be tested without DNA. The CDR3 runs to 14 residues. Per the germline V gene, CDR1 is SGHRS and CDR2 is YFSETQ. The CDR3 loop is CASSFTGFGGELFF.

The chain employs TRBV24-1 and TRBJ2-1; TCRdb's assignment of TRBD1 cannot be checked, as there is no DNA. Germline values: CDR1 KGHDR, CDR2 SFDVKD. The CDR3 has 15 amino acids. This CDR3 reads CATSRGGEVSNEQFF.

The CDR3 region is CASSELIPIWPGTHSGNTIYF. V usage is TRBV25-1 and J usage is TRBJ1-3; the TRBD1 assignment by TCRdb is unverifiable without DNA. CDR1 is MGHDK and CDR2 is SYGVNS in the germline V gene. This CDR3 comprises 21 residues. Full variable domain (missing parts from reference TRBV25-1 and TRBJ1-3): EADIYQTPRYLVIGTGKKITLECSQTMGHDKMYWYQQDPGMELHLIHYSYGVNSTEKGDLSSESTVSRIRTEHFPLTLESARPSHTSQYLCASSELIPIWPGTHSGNTIYFGEGSWLTVV.

V is TRBV6-6 and J is TRBJ2-1; with no DNA, the TCRdb D assignment of TRBD1 cannot be verified. Germline V gene sequence: CDR1 MNHNY, CDR2 SVGAGI (reference sequence). The length of the CDR3 is 13 residues. The CDR3 sequence: CASRGQQYNEQFF.